This is a list of T cell receptor beta chains from one sample in a study of response to subunit inactivated influenza vaccine. Each CDR3 protein gets one entry after TCRdb re-called the RT-PCR reads with MiXCR. Of around 250,000 distinct CDR3 sequences in the sample, approximately 12% were seen once. Sequenced here: non-naive T cells sorted from PBMCs, sampled 14 to 15 days before vaccination. The receptors originated from a man aged 50 to 59 who received an inactivated influenza vaccine. Each CDR3 is given with its conserved first and last residue. A D gene is named only where the DNA matches it firmly. Expanded clones are given a class, and other clones once, few, many or no size at all.

v_gene	d_gene	abundance	j_gene	CDR3nt	CDR3aa
TRBV11-2	-	-	TRBJ2-3	TGTGCCAGCAGCCCCAGGGGTGTGTTGACAGATACGCAGTATTTT	CASSPRGVLTDTQYF
TRBV7-2	TRBD2	-	TRBJ2-7	TGTGCCAGCAGCCGTAGCGGGGGCCTCGAGCAGTACTTC	CASSRSGGLEQYF
TRBV2	-	few	TRBJ2-5	TGTGCCAGCAGTCCGCGAGGCAGAGGGGAGACCCAGTACTTC	CASSPRGRGETQYF
TRBV7-9	-	-	TRBJ1-1	TGTGCCAGTAGCCCATCGGTGGGTCCGATCGCTGAAGCTTTCTTT	CASSPSVGPIAEAFF
TRBV29-1	TRBD2	many	TRBJ2-7	TGCAGCGCTGAGTTAGCGGGATTCGTCTACTTC	CSAELAGFVYF
TRBV7-3	-	few	TRBJ2-2	TGTGCCAGCAGGAAAGGGGGGATCACCGGGGAGCTGTTTTTT	CASRKGGITGELFF
TRBV9	-	many	TRBJ2-1	TGTGCCAGCAGCGTAGGTTTGGGGGAGAGCTCCTACAATGAGCAGTTCTTC	CASSVGLGESSYNEQFF
TRBV19	-	-	TRBJ2-7	TGTGCCAGTAACTCAGACAGTGGCGGCGAGCAGTACTTC	CASNSDSGGEQYF
TRBV20-1	TRBD1	few	TRBJ2-2	TGCAGTGCTGACAGGACAGGGACGAACACCGGGGAGCTGTTTTTT	CSADRTGTNTGELFF
TRBV28	TRBD1	many	TRBJ2-1	TGTGCCAGCACGAAACAGGGGAGCTCCTACAATGAGCAGTTCTTC	CASTKQGSSYNEQFF
TRBV20-1	-	many	TRBJ1-1	TGCAGTGCTAGAGCGGGGGGCTCAGGGACTGAAGCTTTCTTT	CSARAGGSGTEAFF
TRBV11-2	-	-	TRBJ2-1	TGTGCCAGCAGCTTAGATCGGGGCGGACGCTCCTACAATGAGCAGTTCTTC	CASSLDRGGRSYNEQFF
TRBV5-1	TRBD1	few	TRBJ2-7	TGCGCCAGCAGCTTGGCACAGGGGTATGACGAGCAGTACTTC	CASSLAQGYDEQYF
TRBV7-2	-	-	TRBJ2-1	TGTGCCAGCACCGTCGAAGCGGATGAGCAGTTCTTC	CASTVEADEQFF
TRBV7-9	-	many	TRBJ1-1	TGTGCCAGCAGCCTTATCACGAAAAACACTGAAGCTTTCTTT	CASSLITKNTEAFF
TRBV5-1	-	many	TRBJ2-3	TGCGCCAGCAGCTCCGGACCGGCCGGGGATACGCAGTATTTT	CASSSGPAGDTQYF
TRBV20-1	TRBD1	few	TRBJ2-1	TGCAGTGCTAGTCACAAAGACAGGGGGCGGTATGGCAATGAGCAGTTCTTC	CSASHKDRGRYGNEQFF
TRBV5-1	-	many	TRBJ2-7	TGCGCCAGCAGCTTTGATAAAGAGCAGTACTTC	CASSFDKEQYF
TRBV2	TRBD1	-	TRBJ1-5	TGTGCCAGCAGGAGTCAACAGGGGGCCCAGCCCCAGCATTTT	CASRSQQGAQPQHF
TRBV5-1	TRBD2	few	TRBJ2-3	TGCGCCAGCGGTTATGCCGGGACTAGCGGGGGGGCTACAGATACGCAGTATTTT	CASGYAGTSGGATDTQYF
TRBV20-1	-	-	TRBJ1-5	TGCAGTGCTAGTCCCGGCAGGGACTTTCAGCCCCAGCATTTT	CSASPGRDFQPQHF
TRBV20-1	TRBD1	few	TRBJ1-5	TGCAGTTCTGTTCCGGGACAGGGGGATCAGCCCCAGCATTTT	CSSVPGQGDQPQHF
TRBV5-1	-	many	TRBJ2-3	TGCGCCAGCAGCTTAGCGAGGGGGGCAGATACGCAGTATTTT	CASSLARGADTQYF
TRBV4-2	-	-	TRBJ2-3	TGTGCCAGCAGCCAAAGCGGGCCACGCTATTCCGCAGATACGCAGTATTTT	CASSQSGPRYSADTQYF
TRBV20-1	-	few	TRBJ2-7	TGCAGTGCTAGAAATCCGGAGAGCTCCTACGAGCAGTACTTC	CSARNPESSYEQYF
TRBV11-2	TRBD1	few	TRBJ2-4	TGTGCCAGCAGCCCCGGGACAGGGCTAAACATTCAGTACTTC	CASSPGTGLNIQYF
TRBV4-2	TRBD1	few	TRBJ1-4	TGTGCCAGCAGCCTCGGGACAGGGTTTGAAAAACTGTTTTTT	CASSLGTGFEKLFF
TRBV10-3	-	-	TRBJ1-1	TGTGCCATCAGTGAGACCCTACACACTGAAGCTTTCTTT	CAISETLHTEAFF
TRBV25-1	TRBD1	few	TRBJ1-1	TGTGCCAGCAGTGATCATATGCCCCAGACAGGGGGTTTTTTTGACACTGAAGCTTTCTTT	CASSDHMPQTGGFFDTEAFF
TRBV7-9	-	-	TRBJ2-5	TGTGCCAGCAGCTTAGCCTACGAGACCCAGTACTTC	CASSLAYETQYF
TRBV29-1	-	-	TRBJ2-7	TGCAGCGTTAGTGAGACAGAAACGAACTCCTACGAGCAGTACTTC	CSVSETETNSYEQYF
TRBV10-3	-	few	TRBJ2-7	TGTGCCATCAGTGGCGATGCGGTCCGCTACGAGCAGTACTTC	CAISGDAVRYEQYF
TRBV3-1	-	-	TRBJ2-1	TGTGCCAGCAGCCAAGGGTTAGGGGTTAACAATGAGCAGTTCTTC	CASSQGLGVNNEQFF
TRBV20-1	-	few	TRBJ1-6	TGCAGTGCTAGAGATTCAAGGTCTAATTCACCCCTCCACTTT	CSARDSRSNSPLHF
TRBV5-1	TRBD2	few	TRBJ2-7	TGCGCCAGCAGTTTTGACACGGGAGGATCCTACGAGCAGTACTTC	CASSFDTGGSYEQYF
TRBV6-2/TRBV6-3	TRBD1	many	TRBJ2-6	TGTGCCAGCAGCCCCCGACAGGGGAGGTCTGGGGCCAACGTCCTGACTTTC	CASSPRQGRSGANVLTF
TRBV7-9	TRBD1	-	TRBJ1-2	TGTGCCAGCAGCGCTACAGGGGGCTCAGGGTATGGCTACACCTTC	CASSATGGSGYGYTF
TRBV2	TRBD1	few	TRBJ2-7	TGTGCCAGCAGTACCGACAGGGGGCCCTACGAGCAGTACTTC	CASSTDRGPYEQYF
TRBV6-2/TRBV6-3	-	-	TRBJ2-3	TGTGCCAGCAGCTCCCTGGTAGATACGCAGTATTTT	CASSSLVDTQYF
TRBV5-1	TRBD1	-	TRBJ2-5	TGCGCCAGCAGCCGTGGAGTCAGACAGGGCCAAGAGACCCAGTACTTC	CASSRGVRQGQETQYF
TRBV5-1	-	few	TRBJ2-3	TGCGCCAGCAGCTTGGCCCTTGGAGTCCCTAGCACAGATACGCAGTATTTT	CASSLALGVPSTDTQYF
TRBV5-5	-	-	TRBJ2-5	TGTGCCAGCATCCTAGCCCCCGGGGAGACCCAGTACTTC	CASILAPGETQYF
TRBV5-1	-	many	TRBJ2-6	TGCGCCAGCAGCTTGGTAGCAAGCTCTGGGGCCAACGTCCTGACTTTC	CASSLVASSGANVLTF
TRBV6-4	TRBD2	-	TRBJ2-1	TGTGCCAGCAGTGGAACTAGCGGGAGTATCGATGAGCAGTTCTTC	CASSGTSGSIDEQFF
TRBV3-1	-	few	TRBJ2-5	TGTGCCAGCAGCCAGTCCGGACGGGAGACCCAGTACTTC	CASSQSGRETQYF
TRBV29-1	-	medium-sized	TRBJ2-3	TGCAGCGTTGATAGGCCCCAGGGCACAGATACGCAGTATTTT	CSVDRPQGTDTQYF
TRBV6-1	-	-	TRBJ1-5	TGTGCCAGCAGTGAGGGCTTTGTGGAGCCCCAGCATTTT	CASSEGFVEPQHF
TRBV30	TRBD1	few	TRBJ1-2	TGTGCCTGGAGGACAGGGGCCAACTATGGCTACACCTTC	CAWRTGANYGYTF
TRBV20-1	-	-	TRBJ2-3	TGCAGTGCTAGTCAACTAGAGAGTACGCAGTATTTT	CSASQLESTQYF
TRBV7-2	TRBD1	many	TRBJ1-6	TGTGCCAGCAGCGAGGACAGGGGCCACCCCTATAATTCACCCCTCCACTTT	CASSEDRGHPYNSPLHF
TRBV3-1	-	few	TRBJ2-7	TGTGCCAGCAGCCAAGTGACCCTCAGGGCTTTCCACGAGCAGTACTTC	CASSQVTLRAFHEQYF
TRBV24-1	-	few	TRBJ2-3	TGTGCCACCAGTGATCCATCGGACGGGAGCTCAGATACGCAGTATTTT	CATSDPSDGSSDTQYF
TRBV20-1	-	-	TRBJ2-1	TGCAGTGCTAGAGAGCGGCGGGACAGCTCCTACAATGAGCAGTTCTTC	CSARERRDSSYNEQFF
TRBV25-1	TRBD1	-	TRBJ2-5	TGTGCCAGCAGTGAGGGACAGGGGCTTCAAGAGACCCAGTACTTC	CASSEGQGLQETQYF
TRBV28	TRBD2	-	TRBJ2-5	TGTGCCAGCAGTTTTCTGGCTAGCGGGGCACAAGAGACCCAGTACTTC	CASSFLASGAQETQYF
TRBV3-1	-	many	TRBJ2-1	TGTGCCAGCAGCCGCTTCCGGGGAGAGGAGGAGCAGTTCTTC	CASSRFRGEEEQFF
TRBV5-1	-	-	TRBJ1-1	TGCGCCAGCAGCTTGTTTTCCGCAGGCTTGAACACTGAAGCTTTCTTT	CASSLFSAGLNTEAFF
TRBV28	TRBD2	many	TRBJ2-1	TGTGCCAGCAGTTTACTGACTAGCGGAACCTACAATGAGCAGTTCTTC	CASSLLTSGTYNEQFF
TRBV7-2	TRBD1	few	TRBJ1-2	TGTGCCAGCAGCTTAAACACAGGGGCTGGCTACACCTTC	CASSLNTGAGYTF
TRBV28	-	many	TRBJ2-5	TGTGCCAGCACCAATCCGGGGGAGCAGACCCAGTACTTC	CASTNPGEQTQYF